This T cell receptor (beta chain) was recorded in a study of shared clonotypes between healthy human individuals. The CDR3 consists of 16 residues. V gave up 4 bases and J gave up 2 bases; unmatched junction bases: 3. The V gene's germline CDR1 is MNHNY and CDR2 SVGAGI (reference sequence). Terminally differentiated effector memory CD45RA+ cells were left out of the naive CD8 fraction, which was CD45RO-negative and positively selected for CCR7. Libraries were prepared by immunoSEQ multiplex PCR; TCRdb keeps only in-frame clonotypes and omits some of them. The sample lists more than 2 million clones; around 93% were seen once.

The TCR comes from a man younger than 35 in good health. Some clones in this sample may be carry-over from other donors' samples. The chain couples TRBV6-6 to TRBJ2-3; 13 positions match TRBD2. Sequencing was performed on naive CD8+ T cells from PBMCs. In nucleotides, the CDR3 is TGTGCCAGCAGTTGGGGACTAGCGGGGCACACAGATACGCAGTATTTT. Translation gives CASSWGLAGHTDTQYF.